These T cell receptor beta chains were read from a single sample in a study of naive and memory T cell subsets. Via MiXCR, TCRdb re-called the UMI-ligation and nested PCR reads, giving one row per CDR3 protein. This repertoire shows about 85,000 distinct CDR3 sequences, over 10% found once; its top ten account for over 0.75%. Specimen: central memory CD4+ T cells from blood. The receptor set was obtained from a human donor in good health. The CDR3 runs from the conserved cysteine through the conserved F or W. Fields, in order: D gene, V gene, J gene, clone size, CDR3 protein, CDR3 DNA. D genes are given only for firm matches. Only some rows state a clone size, as once, few, many or a class for expanded clones.

d_call: TRBD1; v_call: TRBV7-8; j_call: TRBJ2-7; clone_size: NA; cdr3_aa: CASSSPGGGEQYF; cdr3_nt: TGTGCCAGCAGCTCCCCAGGGGGCGGCGAGCAGTACTTC
d_call: TRBD2; v_call: TRBV5-1; j_call: TRBJ2-3; clone_size: few; cdr3_aa: CASSRSGRLAGRGDTQYF; cdr3_nt: TGCGCCAGCAGCCGATCGGGGAGACTAGCGGGACGAGGAGATACGCAGTATTTT
d_call: NA; v_call: TRBV18; j_call: TRBJ1-2; clone_size: many; cdr3_aa: CASSSDRNYGYTF; cdr3_nt: TGTGCCAGCTCATCGGACCGTAACTATGGCTACACCTTC
d_call: NA; v_call: TRBV20-1; j_call: TRBJ2-1; clone_size: many; cdr3_aa: CSASRTRNEQFF; cdr3_nt: TGCAGTGCTAGTCGGACTCGCAATGAGCAGTTCTTC
d_call: NA; v_call: TRBV7-2; j_call: TRBJ2-5; clone_size: NA; cdr3_aa: CASSLSVWETQYF; cdr3_nt: TGTGCCAGCAGCCTCAGCGTCTGGGAGACCCAGTACTTC
d_call: TRBD1; v_call: TRBV29-1; j_call: TRBJ2-3; clone_size: NA; cdr3_aa: CSACPQHGTGPDTQYF; cdr3_nt: TGCAGCGCCTGCCCCCAGCACGGGACAGGGCCAGATACGCAGTATTTT
d_call: NA; v_call: TRBV7-9; j_call: TRBJ2-3; clone_size: NA; cdr3_aa: CAAKGRADTQYF; cdr3_nt: TGTGCCGCAAAGGGTCGTGCAGATACGCAGTATTTT
d_call: NA; v_call: TRBV4-2; j_call: TRBJ1-2; clone_size: many; cdr3_aa: CASSQGTANYGYTF; cdr3_nt: TGTGCCAGCAGCCAAGGGACAGCAAACTATGGCTACACCTTC
d_call: TRBD2; v_call: TRBV5-1; j_call: TRBJ2-2; clone_size: many; cdr3_aa: CASSGLAGGTGELFF; cdr3_nt: TGCGCCAGCAGCGGACTAGCGGGAGGCACCGGGGAGCTGTTTTTT
d_call: NA; v_call: TRBV24-1; j_call: TRBJ1-6; clone_size: NA; cdr3_aa: CATSAQRNSPLHF; cdr3_nt: TGTGCCACCAGTGCACAGAGGAATTCACCCCTCCACTTT
d_call: TRBD1; v_call: TRBV7-2; j_call: TRBJ1-2; clone_size: few; cdr3_aa: CASSPRLGQGNGYTF; cdr3_nt: TGTGCCAGCAGCCCGAGACTAGGACAGGGGAATGGCTACACCTTC
d_call: NA; v_call: TRBV20-1; j_call: TRBJ2-7; clone_size: few; cdr3_aa: CSARYQGLGEQYF; cdr3_nt: TGCAGTGCTAGATACCAGGGGTTGGGAGAGCAGTACTTC
d_call: NA; v_call: TRBV20-1; j_call: TRBJ2-6; clone_size: many; cdr3_aa: CSAISPPANVLTF; cdr3_nt: TGCAGTGCTATTAGTCCTCCGGCCAACGTCCTGACTTTC
d_call: TRBD2; v_call: TRBV20-1; j_call: TRBJ2-7; clone_size: few; cdr3_aa: CSASGGAGTSRHEQYF; cdr3_nt: TGCAGTGCTAGTGGGGGGGCCGGGACTAGCCGGCACGAGCAGTACTTC
d_call: NA; v_call: TRBV28; j_call: TRBJ2-7; clone_size: many; cdr3_aa: CASSTMTGSYEQYF; cdr3_nt: TGTGCCAGCAGTACGATGACAGGCTCCTACGAGCAGTACTTC
d_call: NA; v_call: TRBV6-2/TRBV6-3; j_call: TRBJ2-7; clone_size: few; cdr3_aa: CASSMGRYEQYF; cdr3_nt: TGTGCCAGCAGTATGGGACGCTACGAGCAGTACTTC